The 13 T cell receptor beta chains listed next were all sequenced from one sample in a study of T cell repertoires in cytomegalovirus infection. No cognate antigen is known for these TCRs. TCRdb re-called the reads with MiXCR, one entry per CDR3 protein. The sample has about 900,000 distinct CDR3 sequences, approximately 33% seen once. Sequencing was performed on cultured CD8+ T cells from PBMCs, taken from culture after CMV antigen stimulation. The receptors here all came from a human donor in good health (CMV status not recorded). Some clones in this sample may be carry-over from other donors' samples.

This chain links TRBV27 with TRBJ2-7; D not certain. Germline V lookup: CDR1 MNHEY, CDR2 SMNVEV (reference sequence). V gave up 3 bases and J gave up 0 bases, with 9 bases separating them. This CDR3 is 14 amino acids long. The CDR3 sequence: CASSFVPISYEQYF. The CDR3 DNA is TGTGCCAGCAGTTTTGTACCCATCTCCTACGAGCAGTACTTC.

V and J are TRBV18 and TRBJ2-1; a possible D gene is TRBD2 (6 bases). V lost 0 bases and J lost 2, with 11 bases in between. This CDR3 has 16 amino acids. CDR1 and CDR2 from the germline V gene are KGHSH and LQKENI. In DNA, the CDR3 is TGTGCCAGCTCACCACCGGAGGGGAGGACCTACAATGAGCAGTTCTTC. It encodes CASSPPEGRTYNEQFF.

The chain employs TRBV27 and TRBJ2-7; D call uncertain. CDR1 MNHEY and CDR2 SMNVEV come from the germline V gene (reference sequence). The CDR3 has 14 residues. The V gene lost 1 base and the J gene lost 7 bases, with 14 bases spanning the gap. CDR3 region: CASSLYRLGEEQYF. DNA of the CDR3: TGTGCCAGCAGTTTATATCGCCTAGGTGAAGAGCAGTACTTC.

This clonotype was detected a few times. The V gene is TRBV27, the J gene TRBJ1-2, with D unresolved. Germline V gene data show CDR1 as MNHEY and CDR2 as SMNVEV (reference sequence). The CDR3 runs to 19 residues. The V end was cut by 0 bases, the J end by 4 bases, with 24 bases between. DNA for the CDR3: TGTGCCAGCAGTTTATCATACAGTCTTCTCGAGGAGGGCCTCTATGGCTACACCTTC. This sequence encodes CASSLSYSLLEEGLYGYTF.

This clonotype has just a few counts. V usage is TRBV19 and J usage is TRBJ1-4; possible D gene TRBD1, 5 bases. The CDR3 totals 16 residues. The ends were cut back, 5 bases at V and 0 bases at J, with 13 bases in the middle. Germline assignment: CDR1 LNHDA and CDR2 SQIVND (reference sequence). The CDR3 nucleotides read TGTGCCAGTAGTTCCCTCCTGACAGCAACTAATGAAAAACTGTTTTTT. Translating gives CASSSLLTATNEKLFF.

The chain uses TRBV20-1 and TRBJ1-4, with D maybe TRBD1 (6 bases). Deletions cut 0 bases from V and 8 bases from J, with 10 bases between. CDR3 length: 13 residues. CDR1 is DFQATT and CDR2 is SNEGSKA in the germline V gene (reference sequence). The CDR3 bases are TGCAGTGCTAGAGAACAGGGTAACGAAAAACTGTTTTTT. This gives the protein CSAREQGNEKLFF.

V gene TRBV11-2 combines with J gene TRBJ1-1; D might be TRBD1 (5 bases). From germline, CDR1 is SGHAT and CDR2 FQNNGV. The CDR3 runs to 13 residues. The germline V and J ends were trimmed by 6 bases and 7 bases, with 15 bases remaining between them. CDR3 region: CASSWGGKGEAFF. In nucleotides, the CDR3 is TGTGCCAGCAGTTGGGGCGGAAAGGGTGAAGCTTTCTTT.

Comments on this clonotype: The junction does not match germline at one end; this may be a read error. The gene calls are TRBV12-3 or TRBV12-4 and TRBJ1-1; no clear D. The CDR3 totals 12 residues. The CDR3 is CANSFLVTEAFF. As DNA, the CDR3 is TGTGCCAACAGTTTCTTGGTTACTGAAGCTTTCTTT.

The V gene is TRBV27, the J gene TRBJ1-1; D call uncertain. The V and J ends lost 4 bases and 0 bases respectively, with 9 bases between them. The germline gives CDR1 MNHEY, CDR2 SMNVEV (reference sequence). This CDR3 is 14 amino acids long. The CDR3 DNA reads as TGTGCCAGCAGTTCGTTACCGGTGAACACTGAAGCTTTCTTT. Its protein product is CASSSLPVNTEAFF.

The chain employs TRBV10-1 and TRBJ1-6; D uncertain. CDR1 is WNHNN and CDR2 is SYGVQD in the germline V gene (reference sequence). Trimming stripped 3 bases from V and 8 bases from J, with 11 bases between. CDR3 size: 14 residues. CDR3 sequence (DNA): TGCGCCAGCAGTGAAAGAGGGTTGCATTCACCCCTCCACTTT. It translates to CASSERGLHSPLHF.

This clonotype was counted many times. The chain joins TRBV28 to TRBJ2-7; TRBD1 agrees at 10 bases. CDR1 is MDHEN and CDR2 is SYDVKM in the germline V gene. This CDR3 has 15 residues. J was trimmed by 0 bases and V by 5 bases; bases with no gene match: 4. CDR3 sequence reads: CASSLGQGGSYEQYV. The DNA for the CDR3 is TGTGCCAGCAGTCTAGGACAGGGGGGCTCCTACGAGCAGTACGTC.

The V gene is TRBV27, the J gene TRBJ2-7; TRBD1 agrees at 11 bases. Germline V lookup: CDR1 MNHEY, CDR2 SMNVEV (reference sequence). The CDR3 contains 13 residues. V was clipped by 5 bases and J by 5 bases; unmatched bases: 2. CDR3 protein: CASSRTGGNEQYV. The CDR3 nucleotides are TGTGCCAGCAGTCGGACAGGGGGCAACGAGCAGTACGTC.

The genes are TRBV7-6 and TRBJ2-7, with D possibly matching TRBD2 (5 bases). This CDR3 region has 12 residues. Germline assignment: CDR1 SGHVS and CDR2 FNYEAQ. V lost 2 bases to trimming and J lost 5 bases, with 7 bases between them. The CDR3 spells CASSLFGNEQYF. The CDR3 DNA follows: TGTGCCAGCAGCTTATTCGGGAACGAGCAGTACTTC.